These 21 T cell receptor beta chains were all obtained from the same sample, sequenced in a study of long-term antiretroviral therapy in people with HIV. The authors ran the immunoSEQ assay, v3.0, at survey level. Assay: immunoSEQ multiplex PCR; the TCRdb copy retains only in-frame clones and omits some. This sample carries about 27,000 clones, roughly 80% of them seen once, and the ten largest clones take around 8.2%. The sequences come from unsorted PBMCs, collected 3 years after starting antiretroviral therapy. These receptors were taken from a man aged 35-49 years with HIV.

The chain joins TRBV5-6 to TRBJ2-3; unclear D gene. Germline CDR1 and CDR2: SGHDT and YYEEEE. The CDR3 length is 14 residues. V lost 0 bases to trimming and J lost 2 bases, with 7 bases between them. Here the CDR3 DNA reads TGTGCCAGCAGCTTGGTCGCCGTCACAGATACGCAGTATTTT. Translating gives CASSLVAVTDTQYF.

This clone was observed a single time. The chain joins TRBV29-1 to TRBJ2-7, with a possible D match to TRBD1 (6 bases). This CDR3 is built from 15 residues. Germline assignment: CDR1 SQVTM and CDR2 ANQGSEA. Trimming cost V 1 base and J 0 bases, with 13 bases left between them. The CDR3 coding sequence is TGCAGCGTTGAAGGGCCAGGGGCAAGCTCCTACGAGCAGTACTTC. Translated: CSVEGPGASSYEQYF.

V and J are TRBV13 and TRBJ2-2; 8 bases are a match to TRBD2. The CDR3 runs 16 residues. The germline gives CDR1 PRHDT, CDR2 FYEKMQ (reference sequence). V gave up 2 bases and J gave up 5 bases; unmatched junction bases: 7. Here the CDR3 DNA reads TGTGCCAGCAGCTTAACTAGCGGTTGGGGGACCGGGGAGCTGTTTTTT. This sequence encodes CASSLTSGWGTGELFF.

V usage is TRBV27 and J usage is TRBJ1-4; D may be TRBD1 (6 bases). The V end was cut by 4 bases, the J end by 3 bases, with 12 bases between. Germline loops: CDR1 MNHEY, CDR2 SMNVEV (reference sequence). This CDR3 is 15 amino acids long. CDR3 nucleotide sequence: TGTGCCAGCAGTTGGGGGCGGTCGGCTAATGAAAAACTGTTTTTT. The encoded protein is CASSWGRSANEKLFF. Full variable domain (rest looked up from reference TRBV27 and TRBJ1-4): EAQVTQNPRYLITVTGKKLTVTCSQNMNHEYMSWYRQDPGLGLRQIYYSMNVEVTDKGDVPEGYKVSRKEKRNFPLILESPSPNQTSLYFCASSWGRSANEKLFFGSGTQLSVL.

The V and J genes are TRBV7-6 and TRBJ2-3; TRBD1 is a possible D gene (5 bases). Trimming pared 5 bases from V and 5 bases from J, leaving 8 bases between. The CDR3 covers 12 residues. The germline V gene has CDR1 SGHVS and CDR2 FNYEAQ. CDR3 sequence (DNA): TGTGCCAGCAGCCCAAGGGGAGATACGCAGTATTTT. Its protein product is CASSPRGDTQYF.

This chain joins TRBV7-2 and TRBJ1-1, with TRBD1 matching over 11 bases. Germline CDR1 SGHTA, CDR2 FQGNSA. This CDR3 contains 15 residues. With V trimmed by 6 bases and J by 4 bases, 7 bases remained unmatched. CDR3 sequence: CASRYAGQGVTEAFF. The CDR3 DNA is TGTGCCAGCAGATATGCGGGACAGGGGGTCACTGAAGCTTTCTTT. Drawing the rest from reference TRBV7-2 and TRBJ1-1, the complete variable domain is GAGVSQSPSNKVTEKGKDVELRCDPISGHTALYWYRQSLGQGLEFLIYFQGNSAPDKSGLPSDRFSAERTGGSVSTLTIQRTQQEDSAVYLCASRYAGQGVTEAFFGQGTRLTVV.

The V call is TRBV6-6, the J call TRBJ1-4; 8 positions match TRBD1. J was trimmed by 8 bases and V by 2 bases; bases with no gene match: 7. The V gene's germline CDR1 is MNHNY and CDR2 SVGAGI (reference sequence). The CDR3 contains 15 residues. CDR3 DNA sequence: TGTGCCAGCAGTTACGAGGACAGGGTCGGGGAAAAACTGTTTTTT. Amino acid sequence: CASSYEDRVGEKLFF.

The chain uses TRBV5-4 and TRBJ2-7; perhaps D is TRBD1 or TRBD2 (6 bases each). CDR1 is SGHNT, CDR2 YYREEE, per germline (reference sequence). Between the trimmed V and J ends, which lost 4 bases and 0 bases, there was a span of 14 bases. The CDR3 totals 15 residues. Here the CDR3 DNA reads TGTGCCAGCAGCCTGGAGGGGGGCAGCTCCTACGAGCAGTACTTC. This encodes CASSLEGGSSYEQYF.

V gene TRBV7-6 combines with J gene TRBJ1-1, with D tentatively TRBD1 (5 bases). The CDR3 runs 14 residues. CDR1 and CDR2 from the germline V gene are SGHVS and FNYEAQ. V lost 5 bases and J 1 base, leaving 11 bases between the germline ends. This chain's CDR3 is CASSKPTGNTEAFF. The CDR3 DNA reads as TGTGCCAGCAGCAAACCAACAGGGAACACTGAAGCTTTCTTT.

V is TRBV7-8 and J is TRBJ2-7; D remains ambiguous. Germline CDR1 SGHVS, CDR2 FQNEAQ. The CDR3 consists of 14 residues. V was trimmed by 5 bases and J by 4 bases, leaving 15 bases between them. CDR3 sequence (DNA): TGTGCCAGCAGCCTCGGAAGGGAAAGGTACGAGCAGTACTTC. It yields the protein CASSLGRERYEQYF.

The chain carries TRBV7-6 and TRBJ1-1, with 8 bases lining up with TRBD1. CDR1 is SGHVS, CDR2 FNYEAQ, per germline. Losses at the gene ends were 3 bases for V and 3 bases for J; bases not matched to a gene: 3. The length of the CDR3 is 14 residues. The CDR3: CASSFTGGDTEAFF. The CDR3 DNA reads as TGTGCCAGCAGCTTTACAGGGGGAGACACTGAAGCTTTCTTT.

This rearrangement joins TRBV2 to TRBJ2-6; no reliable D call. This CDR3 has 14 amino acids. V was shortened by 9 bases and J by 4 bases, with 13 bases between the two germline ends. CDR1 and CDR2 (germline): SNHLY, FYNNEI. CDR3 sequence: CARGTSPGANVLTF. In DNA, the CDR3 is TGTGCCAGAGGAACGAGCCCCGGGGCCAACGTCCTGACTTTC.

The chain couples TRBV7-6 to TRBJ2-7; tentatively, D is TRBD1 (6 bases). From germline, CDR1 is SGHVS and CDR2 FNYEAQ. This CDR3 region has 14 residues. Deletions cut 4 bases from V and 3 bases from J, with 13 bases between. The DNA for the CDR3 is TGTGCCAGCAGCTCAGGGGCCCTCAACTACGAGCAGTACTTC. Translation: CASSSGALNYEQYF.

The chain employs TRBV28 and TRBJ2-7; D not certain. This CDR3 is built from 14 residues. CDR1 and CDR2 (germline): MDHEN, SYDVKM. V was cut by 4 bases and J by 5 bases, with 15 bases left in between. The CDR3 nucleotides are TGTGCCAGCAGTTGGGAAGTAGGACGGAACGAGCAGTACTTC. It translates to CASSWEVGRNEQYF.

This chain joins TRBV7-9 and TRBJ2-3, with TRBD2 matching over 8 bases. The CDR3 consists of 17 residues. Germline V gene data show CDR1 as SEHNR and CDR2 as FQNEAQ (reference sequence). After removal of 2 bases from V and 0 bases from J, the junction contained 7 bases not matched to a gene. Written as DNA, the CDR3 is TGTGCCAGCAGCTTACTACTTAGCGGGATTAGCACAGATACGCAGTATTTT. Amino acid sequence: CASSLLLSGISTDTQYF.

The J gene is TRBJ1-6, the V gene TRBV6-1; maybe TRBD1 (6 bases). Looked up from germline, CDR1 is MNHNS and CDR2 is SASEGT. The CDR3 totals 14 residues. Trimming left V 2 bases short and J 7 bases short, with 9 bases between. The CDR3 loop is CASSESRGNSPLHF. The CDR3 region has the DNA TGTGCCAGCAGTGAAAGCAGGGGAAATTCACCCCTCCACTTT.

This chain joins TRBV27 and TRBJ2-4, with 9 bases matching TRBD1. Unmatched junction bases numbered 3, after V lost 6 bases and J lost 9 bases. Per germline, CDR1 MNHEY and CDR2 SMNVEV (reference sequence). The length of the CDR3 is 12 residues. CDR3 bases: TGTGCCAGCAGACAGGGGGCATCCATTCAGTACTTC. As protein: CASRQGASIQYF.

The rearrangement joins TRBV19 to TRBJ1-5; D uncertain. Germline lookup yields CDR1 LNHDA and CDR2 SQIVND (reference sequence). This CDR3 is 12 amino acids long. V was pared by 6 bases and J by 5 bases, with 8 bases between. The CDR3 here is CASRIIDQPQHF. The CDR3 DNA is TGTGCCAGTAGAATCATCGATCAGCCCCAGCATTTT.

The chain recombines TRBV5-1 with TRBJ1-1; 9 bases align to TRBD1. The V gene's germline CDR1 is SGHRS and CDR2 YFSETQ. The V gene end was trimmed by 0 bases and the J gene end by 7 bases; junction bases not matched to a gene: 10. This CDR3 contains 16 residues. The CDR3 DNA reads TGCGCCAGCAGCTTGGCCCAGACAGGGGGTCCGAATGAAGCTTTCTTT. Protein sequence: CASSLAQTGGPNEAFF.

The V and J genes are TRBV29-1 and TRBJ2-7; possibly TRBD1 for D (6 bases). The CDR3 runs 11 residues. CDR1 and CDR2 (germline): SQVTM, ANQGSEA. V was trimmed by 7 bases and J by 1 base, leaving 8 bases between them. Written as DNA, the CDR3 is TGCAGCGGACAGGAATCCTACGAGCAGTACTTC. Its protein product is CSGQESYEQYF.

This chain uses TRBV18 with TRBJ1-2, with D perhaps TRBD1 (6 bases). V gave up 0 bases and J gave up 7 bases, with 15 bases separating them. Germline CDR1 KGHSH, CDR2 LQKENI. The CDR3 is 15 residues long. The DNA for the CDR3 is TGTGCCAGCTCACCACCTTTTCAGGGGTTGGGTGGCTACACCTTC. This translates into CASSPPFQGLGGYTF.